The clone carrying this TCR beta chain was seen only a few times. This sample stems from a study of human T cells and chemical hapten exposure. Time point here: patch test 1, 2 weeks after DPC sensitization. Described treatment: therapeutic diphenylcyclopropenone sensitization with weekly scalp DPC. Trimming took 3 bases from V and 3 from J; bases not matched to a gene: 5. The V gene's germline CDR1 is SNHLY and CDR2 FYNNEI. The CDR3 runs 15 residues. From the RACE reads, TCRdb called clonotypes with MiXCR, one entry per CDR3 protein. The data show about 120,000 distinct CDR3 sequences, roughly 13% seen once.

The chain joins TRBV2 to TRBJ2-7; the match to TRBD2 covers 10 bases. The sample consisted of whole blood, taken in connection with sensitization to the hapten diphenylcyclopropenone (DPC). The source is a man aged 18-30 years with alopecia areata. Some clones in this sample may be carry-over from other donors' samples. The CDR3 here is CASSEGGLANYEQYF. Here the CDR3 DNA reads TGTGCCAGCAGTGAGGGGGGACTAGCGAACTACGAGCAGTACTTC.